This T cell receptor (beta chain) was recovered during a study of post-analysis software for immune sequencing data (dated by TCRdb to about 2015). For the wider study: Relapsing-remitting, secondary progressive and progressive-relapsing multiple sclerosis were recorded as disease courses, and subtype annotation was lacking for some patients. The multiple sclerosis patient repertoires were compared with under 13 previously published healthy control repertoires from donors aged 6 to 25 years. A subset of samples was prepared in parallel using single-end sample barcoding, then pooled and co-amplified after Illumina adapter ligation.

What the study reported, not specific to this receptor: The control group was slightly older than the multiple sclerosis patient group. Normalized Chao1 diversity was significantly lower in multiple sclerosis patients than controls, suggesting substantial peripheral T-cell clonal expansion. Roughly 5 TRBV segments, including TRBV5-6, TRBV5-1 and TRBV20-1, were significantly more frequent in patients than controls. When samples were clustered directly using the F measure, samples prepared in the same batch co-clustered strongly, which prompted a batch-effect correction.

CDR1 is given as SEHNR and CDR2 as FQNEAQ, both from the germline V gene (reference sequence). V lost 3 bases and J lost 4 bases; the stretch between them is 18 bases long. The CDR3 runs 17 residues from the cysteine to the phenylalanine. Of all the DNA, just the CDR3 is kept, 51 bases in frame from base 1. To demonstrate the VDJtools post-analysis software, the study profiled TCR beta repertoires from the peripheral blood of 10 to 15 young patients with multiple sclerosis. Multiple sclerosis patients were children and adolescents aged roughly 6 to 16 years. About this clonotype: No antigen is known for it. Base quality data are lacking; no much larger clone is found one base away.

Library construction relied on PCR. The sequencer listed for this sample is Illumina HiSeq 2500. To reduce PCR and sequencing biases, unique molecular identifiers were built into the TCR beta cDNA libraries. Per 1 to 10 million input T cells, roughly 0.5 million cDNA molecules were obtained, such that each molecule approximated one T cell. The patient libraries were prepared and sequenced with the same protocol used for the earlier healthy control dataset. Samples belonging to the same batch were prepared together, multiplexed and sequenced on a shared HiSeq lane. Regarding the original processing steps: MIGEC handled the raw barcoded reads, throwing out single-read molecular identifier groups before consensus assembly and CDR3 extraction. VDJtools was used for post-analysis of the clonotype tables, and diversity was normalized by down-sampling every dataset to the size of the smallest sample. Repertoire overlap clustering matched CDR3 amino acid but not nucleotide sequences to correct batch-related cross-sample contamination. In-frame beta chains were kept once TCRdb had trimmed the public reads at Q25 with fastp and called clones with MiXCR. Every CDR3 protein is listed once, alongside the most common genes and DNA of its rows. TCRdb, not the authors, supplied the V and J calls. In this sample the table shows roughly 170,000 distinct CDR3 sequences, approximately 30% of which occur a single time. The ten largest clones take up roughly 1.6% of the sample.

The sample taken for sequencing was blood. Recombination joined TRBV7-9 with TRBJ2-2; TRBD2 could be the D gene, as 6 bases match. The TCR originated in a girl aged 5 to 17 with multiple sclerosis. The CDR3 corresponds to CASSFMRGGAITGELFF. The DNA sequence is TGTGCCAGCAGCTTCATGAGGGGCGGGGCCATCACCGGGGAGCTGTTTTTT.